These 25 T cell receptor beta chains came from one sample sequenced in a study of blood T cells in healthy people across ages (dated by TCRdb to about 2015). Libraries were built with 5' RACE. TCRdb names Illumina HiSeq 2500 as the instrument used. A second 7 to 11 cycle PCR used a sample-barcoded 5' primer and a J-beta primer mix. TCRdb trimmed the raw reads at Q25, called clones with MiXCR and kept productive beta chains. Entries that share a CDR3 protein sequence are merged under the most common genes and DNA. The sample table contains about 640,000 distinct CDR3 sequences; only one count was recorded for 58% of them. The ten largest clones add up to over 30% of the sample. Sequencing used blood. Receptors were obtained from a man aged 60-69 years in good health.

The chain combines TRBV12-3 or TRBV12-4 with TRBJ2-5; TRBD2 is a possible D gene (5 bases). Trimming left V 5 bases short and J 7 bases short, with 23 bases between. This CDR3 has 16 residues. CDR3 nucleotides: TGTGCCAGCAGTCCCTCCGGGATAGGGCGGAGTGTGACCCAGTACTTC. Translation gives CASSPSGIGRSVTQYF.

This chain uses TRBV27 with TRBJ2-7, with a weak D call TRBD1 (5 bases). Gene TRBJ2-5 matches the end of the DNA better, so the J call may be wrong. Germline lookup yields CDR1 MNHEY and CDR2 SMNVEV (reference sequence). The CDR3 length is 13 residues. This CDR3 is CASSSAGLATQYF. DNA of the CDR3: TGTGCCAGCAGTTCCGCAGGGTTGGCGACCCAGTACTTC.

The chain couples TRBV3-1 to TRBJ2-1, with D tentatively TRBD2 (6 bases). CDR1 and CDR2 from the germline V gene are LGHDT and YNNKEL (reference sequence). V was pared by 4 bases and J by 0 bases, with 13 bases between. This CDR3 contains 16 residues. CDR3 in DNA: TGTGCCAGCAGCCCCGGGACTTGGAGCTCCTACAATGAGCAGTTCTTC. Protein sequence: CASSPGTWSSYNEQFF.

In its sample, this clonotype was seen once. The CDR3 spells CAVTQGFSNYGYTF. CDR3 DNA sequence: TGTGCCGTAACCCAGGGATTCTCTAACTATGGCTACACCTTC. The chain combines TRBV10-3 with TRBJ1-2; perhaps TRBD1 as D (5 bases). V gave up 11 bases and J gave up 0 bases, with 16 bases separating them. Germline V CDR1 and CDR2: ENHRY, SYGVKD. This CDR3 is built from 14 residues.

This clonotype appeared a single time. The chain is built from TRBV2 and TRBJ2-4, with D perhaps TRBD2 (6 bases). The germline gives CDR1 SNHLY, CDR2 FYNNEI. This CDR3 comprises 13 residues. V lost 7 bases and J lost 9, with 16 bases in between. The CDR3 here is CASTVGGQGIQYF. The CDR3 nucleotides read TGTGCCAGCACCGTCGGGGGTCAAGGCATTCAGTACTTC.

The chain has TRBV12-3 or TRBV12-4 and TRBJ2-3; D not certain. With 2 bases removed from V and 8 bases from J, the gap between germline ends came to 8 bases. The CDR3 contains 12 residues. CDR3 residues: CASSLRGFTQYF. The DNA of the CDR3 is TGTGCCAGCAGTTTAAGAGGTTTTACGCAGTATTTT.

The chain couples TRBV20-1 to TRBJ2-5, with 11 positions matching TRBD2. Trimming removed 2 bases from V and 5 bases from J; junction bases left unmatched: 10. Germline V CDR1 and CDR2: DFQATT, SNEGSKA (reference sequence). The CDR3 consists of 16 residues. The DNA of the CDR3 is TGCAGTGCTAGACCCCTAGCGGGGGGCGGGATGGAGACCCAGTACTTC. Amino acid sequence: CSARPLAGGGMETQYF.

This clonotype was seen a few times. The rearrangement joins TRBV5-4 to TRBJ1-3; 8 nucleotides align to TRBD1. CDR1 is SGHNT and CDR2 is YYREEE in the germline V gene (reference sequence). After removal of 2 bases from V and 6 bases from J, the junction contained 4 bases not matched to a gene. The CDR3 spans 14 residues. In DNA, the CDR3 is TGTGCCAGCAGCTTCGAACAGGGGGTAAACACCATATATTTT. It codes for CASSFEQGVNTIYF.

The CDR3 loop reads CASSPPRGGDEKLFF. DNA for the CDR3: TGTGCCAGCAGCCCCCCCAGAGGGGGTGATGAAAAACTGTTTTTT. The rearrangement joins TRBV9 to TRBJ1-4, with D tentatively TRBD1 (6 bases). Trimming took 4 bases from V and 6 from J, leaving 16 bases between them. The CDR3 has 15 residues. The germline V gene encodes CDR1 SGDLS and CDR2 YYNGEE.

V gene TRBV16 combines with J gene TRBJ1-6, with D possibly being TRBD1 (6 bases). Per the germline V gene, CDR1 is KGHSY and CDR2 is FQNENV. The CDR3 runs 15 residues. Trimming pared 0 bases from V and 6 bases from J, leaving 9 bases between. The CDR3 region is CASSQSRGVNSPLHF. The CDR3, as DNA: TGTGCCAGCAGCCAATCGAGGGGGGTTAATTCACCCCTCCACTTT.

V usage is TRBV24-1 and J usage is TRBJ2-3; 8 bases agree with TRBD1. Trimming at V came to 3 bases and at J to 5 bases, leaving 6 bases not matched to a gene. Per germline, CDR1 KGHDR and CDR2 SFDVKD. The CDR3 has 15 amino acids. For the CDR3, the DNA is TGTGCCACCAGTGATCAGGGCAGGGGGCTAGATACGCAGTATTTT. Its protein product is CATSDQGRGLDTQYF.

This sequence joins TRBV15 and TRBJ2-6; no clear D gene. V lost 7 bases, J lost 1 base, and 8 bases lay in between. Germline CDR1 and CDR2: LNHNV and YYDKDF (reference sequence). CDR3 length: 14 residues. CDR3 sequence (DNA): TGTGCCACCAACGCGCGATCTGGGGCCAACGTCCTGACTTTC. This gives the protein CATNARSGANVLTF.

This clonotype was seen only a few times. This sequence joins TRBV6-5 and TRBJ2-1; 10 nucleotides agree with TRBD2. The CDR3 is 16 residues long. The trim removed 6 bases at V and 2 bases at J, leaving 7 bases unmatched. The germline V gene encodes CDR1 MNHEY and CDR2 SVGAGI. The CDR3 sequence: CASRGTSAPPYNEQFF. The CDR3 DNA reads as TGTGCCAGCAGGGGGACTAGCGCCCCCCCCTACAATGAGCAGTTCTTC.

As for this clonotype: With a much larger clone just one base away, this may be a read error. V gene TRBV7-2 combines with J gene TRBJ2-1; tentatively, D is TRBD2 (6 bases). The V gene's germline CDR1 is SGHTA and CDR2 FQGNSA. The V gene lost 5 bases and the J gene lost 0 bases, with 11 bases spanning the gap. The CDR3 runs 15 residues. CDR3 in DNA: TGTGCCAGCAGCGGAAACGGGGGCTCCTACAATGAGCAGTTCTTC. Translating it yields CASSGNGGSYNEQFF.

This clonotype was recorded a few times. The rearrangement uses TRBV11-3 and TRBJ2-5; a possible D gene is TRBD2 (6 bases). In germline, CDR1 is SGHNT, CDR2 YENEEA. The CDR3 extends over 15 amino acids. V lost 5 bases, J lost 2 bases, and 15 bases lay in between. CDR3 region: CASSPDSGEQETQYF. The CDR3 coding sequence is TGTGCCAGCAGCCCCGATTCGGGGGAGCAAGAGACCCAGTACTTC.

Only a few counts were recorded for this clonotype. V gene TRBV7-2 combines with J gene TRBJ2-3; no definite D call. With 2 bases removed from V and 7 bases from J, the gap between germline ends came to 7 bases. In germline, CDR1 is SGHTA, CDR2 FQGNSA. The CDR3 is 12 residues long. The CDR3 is CASSLSPHTQYF. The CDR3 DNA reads TGTGCCAGCAGCTTATCGCCACATACGCAGTATTTT.

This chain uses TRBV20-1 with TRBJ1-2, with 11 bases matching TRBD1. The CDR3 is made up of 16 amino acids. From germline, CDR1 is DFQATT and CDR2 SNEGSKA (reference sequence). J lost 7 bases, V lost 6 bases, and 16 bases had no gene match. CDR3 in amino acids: CSAETLRTGGFFGYTF. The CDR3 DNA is TGCAGTGCCGAGACACTAAGGACAGGGGGCTTTTTTGGCTACACCTTC.

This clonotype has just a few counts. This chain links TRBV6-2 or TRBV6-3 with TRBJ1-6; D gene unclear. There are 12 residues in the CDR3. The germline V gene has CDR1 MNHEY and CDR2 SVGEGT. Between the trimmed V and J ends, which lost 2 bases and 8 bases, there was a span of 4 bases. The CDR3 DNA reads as TGTGCCAGCAGTTACCCGTATTCACCCCTCCACTTT. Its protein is CASSYPYSPLHF.

The CDR3 sequence: CASSEADRFYEQYF. In nucleotides, the CDR3 is TGTGCCAGCAGTGAAGCCGACAGGTTCTACGAGCAGTACTTC. V is TRBV25-1 and J is TRBJ2-7; a weak D match, TRBD1 (6 bases). Germline lookup yields CDR1 MGHDK and CDR2 SYGVNS. CDR3 size: 14 residues. The V end was cut by 2 bases, the J end by 3 bases, with 11 bases between.

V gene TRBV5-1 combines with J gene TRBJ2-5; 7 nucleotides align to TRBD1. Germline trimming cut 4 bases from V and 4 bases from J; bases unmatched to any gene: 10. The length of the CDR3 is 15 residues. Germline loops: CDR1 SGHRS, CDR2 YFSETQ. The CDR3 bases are TGCGCCAGCAGCGGATCCGGGACAGTTGGAGAGACCCAGTACTTC. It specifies CASSGSGTVGETQYF.

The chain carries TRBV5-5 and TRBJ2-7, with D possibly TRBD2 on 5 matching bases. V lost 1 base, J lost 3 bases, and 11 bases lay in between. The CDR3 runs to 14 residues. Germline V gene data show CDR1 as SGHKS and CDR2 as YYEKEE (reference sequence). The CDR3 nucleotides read TGTGCCAGCAGCTTGAACGGGGAGAACTACGAGCAGTACTTC. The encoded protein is CASSLNGENYEQYF.

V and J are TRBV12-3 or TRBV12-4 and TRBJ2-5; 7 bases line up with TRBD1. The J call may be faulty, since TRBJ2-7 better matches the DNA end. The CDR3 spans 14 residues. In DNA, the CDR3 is TGTGCCAGCACAGCGAGGACAGGAAACTACGAGCAGTACTTC. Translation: CASTARTGNYEQYF.

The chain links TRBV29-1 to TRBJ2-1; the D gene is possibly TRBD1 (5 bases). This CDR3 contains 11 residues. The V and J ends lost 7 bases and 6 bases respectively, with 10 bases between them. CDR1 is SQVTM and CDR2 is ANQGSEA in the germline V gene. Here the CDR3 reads CSATQVNEQFF. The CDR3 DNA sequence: TGCAGCGCGACACAGGTCAATGAGCAGTTCTTC.

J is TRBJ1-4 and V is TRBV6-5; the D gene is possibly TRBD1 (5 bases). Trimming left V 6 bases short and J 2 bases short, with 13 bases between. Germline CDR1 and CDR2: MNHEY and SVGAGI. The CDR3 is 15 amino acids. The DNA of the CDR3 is TGTGCCAGCAGACCCGATGGGGGGACTAATGAAAAACTGTTTTTT. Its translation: CASRPDGGTNEKLFF.

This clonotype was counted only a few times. Written as DNA, the CDR3 is TGTGCCATCAACGACTTCCGCGGACGGCGTTCCTTCGGCTACACCTTC. Its translation: CAINDFRGRRSFGYTF. The chain recombines TRBV10-3 with TRBJ1-2; the D is unclear. Germline V gene sequence: CDR1 ENHRY, CDR2 SYGVKD. The CDR3 runs to 16 residues. Between the trimmed V and J ends, which lost 7 bases and 8 bases, there was a span of 26 bases.